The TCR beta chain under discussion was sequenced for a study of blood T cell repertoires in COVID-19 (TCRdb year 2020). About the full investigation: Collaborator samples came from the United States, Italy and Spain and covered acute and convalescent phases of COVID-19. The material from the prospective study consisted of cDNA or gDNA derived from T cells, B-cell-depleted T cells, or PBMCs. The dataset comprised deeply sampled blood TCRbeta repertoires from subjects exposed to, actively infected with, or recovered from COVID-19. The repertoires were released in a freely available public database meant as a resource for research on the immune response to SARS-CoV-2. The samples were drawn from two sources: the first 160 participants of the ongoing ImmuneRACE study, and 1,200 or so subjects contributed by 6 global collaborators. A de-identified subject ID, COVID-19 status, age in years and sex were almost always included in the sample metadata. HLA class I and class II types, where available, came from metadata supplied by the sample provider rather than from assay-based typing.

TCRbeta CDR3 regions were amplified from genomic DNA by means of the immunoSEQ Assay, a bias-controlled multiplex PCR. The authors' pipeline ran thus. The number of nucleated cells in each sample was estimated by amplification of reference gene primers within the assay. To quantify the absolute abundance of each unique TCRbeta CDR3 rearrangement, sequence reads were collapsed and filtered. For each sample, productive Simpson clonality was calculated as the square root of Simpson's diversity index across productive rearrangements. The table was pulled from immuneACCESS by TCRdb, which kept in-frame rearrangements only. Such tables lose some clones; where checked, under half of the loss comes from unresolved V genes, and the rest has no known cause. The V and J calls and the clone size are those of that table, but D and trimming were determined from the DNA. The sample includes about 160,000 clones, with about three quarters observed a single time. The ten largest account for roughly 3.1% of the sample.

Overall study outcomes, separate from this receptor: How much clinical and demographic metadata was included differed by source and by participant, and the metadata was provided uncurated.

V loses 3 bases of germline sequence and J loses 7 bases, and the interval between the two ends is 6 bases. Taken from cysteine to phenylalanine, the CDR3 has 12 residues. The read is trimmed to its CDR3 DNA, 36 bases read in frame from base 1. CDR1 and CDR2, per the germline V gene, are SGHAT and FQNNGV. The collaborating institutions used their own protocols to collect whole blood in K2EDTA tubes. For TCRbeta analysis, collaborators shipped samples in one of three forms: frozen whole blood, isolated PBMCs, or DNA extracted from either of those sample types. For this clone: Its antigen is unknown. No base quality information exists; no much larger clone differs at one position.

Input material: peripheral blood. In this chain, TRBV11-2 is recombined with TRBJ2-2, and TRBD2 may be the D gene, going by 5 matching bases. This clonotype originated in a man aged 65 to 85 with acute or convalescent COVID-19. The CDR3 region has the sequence CASSLGDGELFF. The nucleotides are TGTGCCAGCAGCTTGGGAGACGGGGAGCTGTTTTTT.